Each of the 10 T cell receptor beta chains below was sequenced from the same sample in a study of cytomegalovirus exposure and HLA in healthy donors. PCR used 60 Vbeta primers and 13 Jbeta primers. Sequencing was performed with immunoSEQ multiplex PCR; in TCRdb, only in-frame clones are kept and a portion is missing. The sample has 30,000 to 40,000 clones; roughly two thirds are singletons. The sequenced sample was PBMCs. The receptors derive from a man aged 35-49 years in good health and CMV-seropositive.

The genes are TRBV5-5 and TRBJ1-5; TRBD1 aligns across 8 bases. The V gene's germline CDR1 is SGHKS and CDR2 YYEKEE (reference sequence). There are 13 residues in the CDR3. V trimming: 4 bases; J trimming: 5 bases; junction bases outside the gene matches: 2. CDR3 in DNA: TGTGCCAGCAGCACGGACAGGGATCAGCCCCAGCATTTT. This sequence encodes CASSTDRDQPQHF.

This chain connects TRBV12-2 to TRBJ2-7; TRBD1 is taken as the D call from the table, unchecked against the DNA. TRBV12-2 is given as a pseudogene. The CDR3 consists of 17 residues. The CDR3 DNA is TGTGCAAGTCGCTTAGTGTCCGGGACAGCCACCTCCTACGAGCAGTACTTC. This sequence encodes CASRLVSGTATSYEQYF.

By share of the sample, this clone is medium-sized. CDR3 in amino acids: CASTLGTGREAFF. The CDR3 DNA sequence: TGTGCCAGTACCTTGGGAACAGGCCGGGAAGCTTTCTTT. The chain has TRBV19 and TRBJ1-1, with D tentatively TRBD1 (5 bases). V shed 7 bases and J shed 8 bases, with 17 bases lying between them. CDR1 is LNHDA, CDR2 SQIVND, per germline (reference sequence). The CDR3 runs 13 residues. Full variable domain (remainder filled in from reference TRBV19 and TRBJ1-1): DGGITQSPKYLFRKEGQNVTLSCEQNLNHDAMYWYRQDPGQGLRLIYYSQIVNDFQKGDIAEGYSVSREKKESFPLTVTSAQKNPTAFYLCASTLGTGREAFFGQGTRLTVV.

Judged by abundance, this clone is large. The CDR3 reads CASSLSGASTGELFF. In nucleotides, the CDR3 is TGTGCCAGCAGCTTATCAGGGGCGAGCACCGGGGAGCTGTTTTTT. The chain uses TRBV7-7 and TRBJ2-2; possibly TRBD1 for D (6 bases). CDR1 SSHAT and CDR2 FNYEAQ come from the germline V gene (reference sequence). CDR3 length: 15 residues. Between the trimmed V and J ends, which lost 2 bases and 4 bases, there was a span of 11 bases.

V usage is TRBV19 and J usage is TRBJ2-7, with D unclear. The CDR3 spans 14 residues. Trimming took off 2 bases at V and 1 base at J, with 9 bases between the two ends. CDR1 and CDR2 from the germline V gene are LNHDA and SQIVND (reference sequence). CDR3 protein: CASSISRNSYEQYF. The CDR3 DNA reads TGTGCCAGTAGTATATCCAGAAATTCCTACGAGCAGTACTTC.

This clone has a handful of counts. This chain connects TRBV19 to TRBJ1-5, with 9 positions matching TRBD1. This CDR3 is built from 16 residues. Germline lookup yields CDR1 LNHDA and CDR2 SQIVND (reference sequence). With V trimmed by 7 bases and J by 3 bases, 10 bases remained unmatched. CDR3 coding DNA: TGTGCCAGTAACCCCCGGGACAGGGTAGCCAATCAGCCCCAGCATTTT. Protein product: CASNPRDRVANQPQHF.

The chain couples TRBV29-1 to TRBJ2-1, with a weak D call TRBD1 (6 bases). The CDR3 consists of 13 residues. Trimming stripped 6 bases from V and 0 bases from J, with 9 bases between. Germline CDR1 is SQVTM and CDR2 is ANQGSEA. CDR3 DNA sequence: TGCAGCGTCAGGACAGTCTCCTACAATGAGCAGTTCTTC. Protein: CSVRTVSYNEQFF.

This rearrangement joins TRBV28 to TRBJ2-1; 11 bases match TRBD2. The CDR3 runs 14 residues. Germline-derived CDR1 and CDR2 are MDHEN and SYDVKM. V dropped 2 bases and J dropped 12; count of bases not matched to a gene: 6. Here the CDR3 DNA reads TGTGCCAGCAGTTTAAATAGCGGGGGGGCCTGGCAGTTCTTC. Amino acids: CASSLNSGGAWQFF.

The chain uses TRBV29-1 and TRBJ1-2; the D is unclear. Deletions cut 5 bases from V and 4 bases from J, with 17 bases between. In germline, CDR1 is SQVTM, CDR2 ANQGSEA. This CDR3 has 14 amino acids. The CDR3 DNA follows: TGCAGCGTTCCCTACGCTAATACAGCCTATGGCTACACCTTC. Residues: CSVPYANTAYGYTF.

This CDR3 is CATSNQGNQPQHF. In DNA, the CDR3 is TGTGCCACCAGCAACCAGGGGAATCAGCCCCAGCATTTT. The gene calls are TRBV2 and TRBJ1-5, with D possibly matching TRBD1 (6 bases). CDR1 and CDR2 from the germline V gene are SNHLY and FYNNEI. V lost 10 bases and J 4 bases, leaving 14 bases between the germline ends. CDR3 size: 13 residues.